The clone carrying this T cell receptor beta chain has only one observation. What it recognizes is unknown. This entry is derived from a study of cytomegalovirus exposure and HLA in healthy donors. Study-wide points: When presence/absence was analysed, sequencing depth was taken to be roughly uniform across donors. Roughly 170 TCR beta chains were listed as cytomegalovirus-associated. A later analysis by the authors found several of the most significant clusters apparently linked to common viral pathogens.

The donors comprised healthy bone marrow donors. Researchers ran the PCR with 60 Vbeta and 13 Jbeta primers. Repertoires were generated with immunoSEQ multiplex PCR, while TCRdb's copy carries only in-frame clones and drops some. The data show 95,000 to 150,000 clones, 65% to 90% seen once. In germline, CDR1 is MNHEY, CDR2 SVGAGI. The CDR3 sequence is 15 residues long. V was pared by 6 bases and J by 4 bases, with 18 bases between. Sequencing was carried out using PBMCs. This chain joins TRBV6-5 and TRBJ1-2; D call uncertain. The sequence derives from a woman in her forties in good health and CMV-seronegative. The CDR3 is CASRPNFGVGYGYTF. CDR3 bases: TGTGCCAGCAGGCCCAACTTCGGGGTCGGCTATGGCTACACCTTC.